This T cell receptor (beta chain) was documented in a study of graft-versus-host responses after intestinal transplantation. Using immunoSEQ multiplex PCR, the repertoire was profiled, and TCRdb retains in-frame clones only, with some absent. The table has just under 65,000 clones, approximately 91% seen once. The CDR3 is made up of 15 amino acids. V lost 6 bases and J 3 bases, leaving 15 bases between the germline ends. Germline V gene sequence: CDR1 MNHEY, CDR2 SVGAGI. With respect to this clone: The target antigen is unknown.

This sample comprised unstimulated CD8+ T cells sorted from spleen or lymph node cells, obtained before transplant. This clonotype was obtained from a human donor who was the organ donor for an intestinal transplant. V is TRBV6-5 and J is TRBJ1-3; tentatively, D is TRBD1 (6 bases). The CDR3 loop is CASSPDSTLGNTIYF. CDR3 nucleotide sequence: TGTGCCAGCAGCCCGGACAGCACTCTTGGAAACACCATATATTTT.